Detailed here is one TCR beta chain. The table came from immunoSEQ multiplex PCR; TCRdb's copy has only in-frame clones and leaves some out. The sample lists approximately 50,000 clones, 60% to 75% occurring once. The sort gate was single viable CD3+CD4+CD8-CD45RO+ cells for memory CD4+ T cells. The germline gives CDR1 SGHRS, CDR2 YFSETQ. The CDR3 covers 15 residues. V lost 7 bases to trimming and J lost 0 bases, with 14 bases between them. The record originates from a study of memory CD4+ T cells and cytomegalovirus serostatus. The specimen was memory CD4+ T cells from blood. This clonotype was obtained from an adult in good health and CMV-seropositive. The chain couples TRBV5-1 to TRBJ1-5; D is possibly TRBD1 (6 bases). The CDR3 reads CASSEGGNSNQPQHF. For the CDR3, the DNA is TGCGCCAGCTCCGAAGGGGGGAATAGCAATCAGCCCCAGCATTTT.